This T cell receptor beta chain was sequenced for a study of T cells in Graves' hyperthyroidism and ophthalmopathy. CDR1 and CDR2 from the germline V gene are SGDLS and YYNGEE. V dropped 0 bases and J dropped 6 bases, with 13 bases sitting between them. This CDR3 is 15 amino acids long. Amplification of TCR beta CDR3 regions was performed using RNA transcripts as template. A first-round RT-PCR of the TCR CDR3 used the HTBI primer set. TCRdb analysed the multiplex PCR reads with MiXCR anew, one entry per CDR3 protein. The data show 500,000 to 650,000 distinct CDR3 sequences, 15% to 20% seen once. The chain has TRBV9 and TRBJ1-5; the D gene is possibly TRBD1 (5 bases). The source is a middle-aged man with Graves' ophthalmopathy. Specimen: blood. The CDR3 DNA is TGTGCCAGCAGCGTAGCAGGAGGGGATGGTCAGCCCCAGCATTTT. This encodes CASSVAGGDGQPQHF.